This T cell receptor (beta chain) was observed in a study of cytomegalovirus exposure and HLA in healthy donors. The CDR3 extends over 15 amino acids. V lost 6 bases, J lost 2 bases, and 17 bases lay in between. Looked up from germline, CDR1 is MNHNS and CDR2 is SASEGT. As regards this clone: Its matching antigen is unknown.

Participants comprised healthy donors of bone marrow. Overall study results and limits: A later analysis, which compared TCR beta chains of equal frequency, found the HLA-associated ones more clonally expanded.

PCR amplification relied on 60 Vbeta primers (plus 13 Jbeta primers). Generated by immunoSEQ multiplex PCR, the TCRdb table keeps only in-frame clones and is missing some. In the table there are over 100,000 clones, about 78% of which are singletons. The sequenced sample was PBMCs. The chain recombines TRBV6-1 with TRBJ2-7, with D possibly matching TRBD1 (6 bases). The TCR sequence derives from a woman between 40 and 50 years old in good health and CMV-seropositive. In nucleotides, the CDR3 is TGTGCCAGCAGGTCCCCAGGACAGACTACCTACGAGCAGTACTTC. It translates to CASRSPGQTTYEQYF.